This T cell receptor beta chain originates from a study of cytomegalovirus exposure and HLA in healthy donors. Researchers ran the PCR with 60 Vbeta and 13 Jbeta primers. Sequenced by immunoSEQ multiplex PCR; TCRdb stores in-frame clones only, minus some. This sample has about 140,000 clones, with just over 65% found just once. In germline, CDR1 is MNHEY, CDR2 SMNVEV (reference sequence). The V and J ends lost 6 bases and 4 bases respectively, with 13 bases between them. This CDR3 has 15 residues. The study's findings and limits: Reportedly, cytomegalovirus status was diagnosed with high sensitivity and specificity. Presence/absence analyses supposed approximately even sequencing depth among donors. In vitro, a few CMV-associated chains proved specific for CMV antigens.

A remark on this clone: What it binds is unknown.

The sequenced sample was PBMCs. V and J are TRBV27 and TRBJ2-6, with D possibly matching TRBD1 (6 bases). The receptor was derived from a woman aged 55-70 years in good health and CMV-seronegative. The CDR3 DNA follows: TGTGCCAGCAGGGCAGGGGCGATAGGGGCCAACGTCCTGACTTTC. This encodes CASRAGAIGANVLTF.